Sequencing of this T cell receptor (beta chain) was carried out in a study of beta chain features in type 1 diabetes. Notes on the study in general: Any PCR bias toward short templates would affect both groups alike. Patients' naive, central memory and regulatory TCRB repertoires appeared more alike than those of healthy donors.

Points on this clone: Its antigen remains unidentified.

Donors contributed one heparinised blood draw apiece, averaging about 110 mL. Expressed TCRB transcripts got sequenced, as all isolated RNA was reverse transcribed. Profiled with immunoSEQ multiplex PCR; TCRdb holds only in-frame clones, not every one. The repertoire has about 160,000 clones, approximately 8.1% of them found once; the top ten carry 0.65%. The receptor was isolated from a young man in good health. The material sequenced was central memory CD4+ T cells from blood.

The CDR3 DNA sequence: TGTGCCAGCAGTGCACAGGAATCATCCTACGAGCAGTACTTC. It yields the protein CASSAQESSYEQYF. The chain combines TRBV25-1 with TRBJ2-7, with D perhaps matching TRBD1 (5 bases). Trimming took off 4 bases at V and 1 base at J, with 11 bases between the two ends. The CDR3 covers 14 residues. Germline lookup yields CDR1 MGHDK and CDR2 SYGVNS.